This TCR beta chain was captured by sequencing in a study of T cell changes during pregnancy in multiple sclerosis. Produced via immunoSEQ multiplex PCR; TCRdb's table is partial and in-frame only. The sample yields 50,000 to 65,000 clones, approximately 93% seen once. Looked up from germline, CDR1 is SGHVS and CDR2 is FNYEAQ. The V gene lost 1 base and the J gene lost 7 bases, with 7 bases spanning the gap. The CDR3 is made up of 12 amino acids. This specimen was CD8+ T cells from peripheral blood mononuclear cells, taken in the second trimester of pregnancy. The gene calls are TRBV7-6 and TRBJ1-2, with D unclear. The sequence was obtained from a female donor with multiple sclerosis, enrolled in a pregnancy study. CDR3 nucleotides: TGTGCCAGCAGCTTAGAAGGAGCTGGCTACACCTTC. Its protein is CASSLEGAGYTF.